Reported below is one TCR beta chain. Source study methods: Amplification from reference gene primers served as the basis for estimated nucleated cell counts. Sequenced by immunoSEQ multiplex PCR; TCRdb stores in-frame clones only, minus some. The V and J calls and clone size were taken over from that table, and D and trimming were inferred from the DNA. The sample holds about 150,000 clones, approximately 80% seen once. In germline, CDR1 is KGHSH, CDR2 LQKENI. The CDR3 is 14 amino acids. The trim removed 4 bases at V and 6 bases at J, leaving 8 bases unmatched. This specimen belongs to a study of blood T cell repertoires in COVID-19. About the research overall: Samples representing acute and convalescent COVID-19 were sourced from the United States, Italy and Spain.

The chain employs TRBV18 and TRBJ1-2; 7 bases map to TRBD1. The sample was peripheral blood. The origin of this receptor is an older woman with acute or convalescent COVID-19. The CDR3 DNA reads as TGTGCCAGCTCACAAATGACAGGGTCCGATGGCTACACCTTC. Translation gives CASSQMTGSDGYTF.